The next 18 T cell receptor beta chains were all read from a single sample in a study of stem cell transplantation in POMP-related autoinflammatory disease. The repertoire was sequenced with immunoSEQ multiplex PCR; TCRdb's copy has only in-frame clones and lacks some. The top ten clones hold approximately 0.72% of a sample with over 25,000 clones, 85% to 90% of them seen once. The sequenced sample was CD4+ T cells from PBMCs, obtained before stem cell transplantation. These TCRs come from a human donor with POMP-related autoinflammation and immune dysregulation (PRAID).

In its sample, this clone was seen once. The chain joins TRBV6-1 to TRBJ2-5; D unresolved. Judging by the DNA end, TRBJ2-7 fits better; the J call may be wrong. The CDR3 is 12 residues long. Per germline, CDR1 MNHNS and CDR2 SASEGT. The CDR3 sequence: CASSETGYEQYF. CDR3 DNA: TGTGCCAGCAGTGAAACGGGCTACGAGCAGTACTTC.

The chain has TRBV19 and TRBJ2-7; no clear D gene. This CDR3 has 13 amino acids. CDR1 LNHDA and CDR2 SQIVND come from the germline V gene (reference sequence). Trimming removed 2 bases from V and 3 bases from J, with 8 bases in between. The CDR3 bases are TGTGCCAGTAGTATAAAAGAAAGCTACGAGCAGTACTTC. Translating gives CASSIKESYEQYF.

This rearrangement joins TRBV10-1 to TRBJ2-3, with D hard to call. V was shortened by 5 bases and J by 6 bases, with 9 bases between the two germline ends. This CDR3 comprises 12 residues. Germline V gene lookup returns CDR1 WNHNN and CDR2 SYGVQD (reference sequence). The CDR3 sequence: CASSLNGDTQYF. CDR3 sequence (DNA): TGCGCCAGCAGTTTGAATGGGGATACGCAGTATTTT.

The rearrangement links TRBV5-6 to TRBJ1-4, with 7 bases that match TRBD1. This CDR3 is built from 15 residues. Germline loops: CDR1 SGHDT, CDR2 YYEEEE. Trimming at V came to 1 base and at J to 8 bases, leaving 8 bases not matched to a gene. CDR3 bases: TGTGCCAGCAGCTTGACGAGGGGGCGCAAGGAAAAACTGTTTTTT. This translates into CASSLTRGRKEKLFF.

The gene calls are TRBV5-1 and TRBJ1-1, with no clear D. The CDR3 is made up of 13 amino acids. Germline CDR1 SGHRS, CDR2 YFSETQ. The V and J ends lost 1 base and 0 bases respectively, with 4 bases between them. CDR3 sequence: CASSLSLNTEAFF. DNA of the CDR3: TGCGCCAGCAGCTTGAGCTTGAACACTGAAGCTTTCTTT.

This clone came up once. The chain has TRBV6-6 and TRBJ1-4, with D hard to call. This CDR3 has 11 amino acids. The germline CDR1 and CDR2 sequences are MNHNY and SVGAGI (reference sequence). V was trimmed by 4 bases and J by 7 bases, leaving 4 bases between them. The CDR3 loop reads CASSSSEKLFF. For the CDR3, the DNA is TGTGCCAGCAGTTCGAGTGAAAAACTGTTTTTT.

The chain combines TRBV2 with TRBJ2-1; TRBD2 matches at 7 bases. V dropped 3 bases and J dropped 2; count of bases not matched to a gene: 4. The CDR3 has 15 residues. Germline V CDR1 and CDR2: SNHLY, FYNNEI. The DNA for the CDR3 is TGTGCCAGCAGTGAGAGGCTAGCGGCCTACAATGAGCAGTTCTTC. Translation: CASSERLAAYNEQFF.

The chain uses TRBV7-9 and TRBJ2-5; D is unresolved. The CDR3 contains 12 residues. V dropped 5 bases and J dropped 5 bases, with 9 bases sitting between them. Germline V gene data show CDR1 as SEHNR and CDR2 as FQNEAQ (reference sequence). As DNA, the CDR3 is TGTGCCAGCAGCCCTATAGGGGAGACCCAGTACTTC. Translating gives CASSPIGETQYF.

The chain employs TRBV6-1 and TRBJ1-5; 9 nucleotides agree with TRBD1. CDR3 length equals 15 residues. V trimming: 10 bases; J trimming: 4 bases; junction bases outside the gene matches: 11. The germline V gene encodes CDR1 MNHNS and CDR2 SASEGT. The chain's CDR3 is CANGLTGGRNQPQHF. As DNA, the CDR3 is TGTGCCAACGGGCTAACAGGGGGCCGGAATCAGCCCCAGCATTTT.

DNA for the CDR3: TGCAGCGTTGAACCCCCAAACAGGGGAGCCACAGATACGCAGTATTTT. This sequence encodes CSVEPPNRGATDTQYF. The V gene is TRBV29-1, the J gene TRBJ2-3, with 7 bases identical to TRBD1. The V gene end was trimmed by 2 bases and the J gene end by 2 bases; junction bases not matched to a gene: 10. The CDR3 extends over 16 amino acids. The germline gives CDR1 SQVTM, CDR2 ANQGSEA.

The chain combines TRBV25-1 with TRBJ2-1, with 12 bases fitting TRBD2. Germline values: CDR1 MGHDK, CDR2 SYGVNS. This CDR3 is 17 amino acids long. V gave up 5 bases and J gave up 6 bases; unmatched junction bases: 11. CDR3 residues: CASSQRLAGDRVNEQFF. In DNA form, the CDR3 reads TGTGCCAGCAGTCAGAGACTAGCGGGAGATCGGGTCAATGAGCAGTTCTTC.

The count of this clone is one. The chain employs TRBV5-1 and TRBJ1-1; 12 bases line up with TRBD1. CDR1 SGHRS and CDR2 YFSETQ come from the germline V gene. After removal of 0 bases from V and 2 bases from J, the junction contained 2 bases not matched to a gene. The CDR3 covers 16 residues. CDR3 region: CASSLAGTGGNTEAFF. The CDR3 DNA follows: TGCGCCAGCAGCTTGGCGGGGACAGGGGGCAACACTGAAGCTTTCTTT.

CDR3 DNA sequence: TGTGCCAGCAGCAAAGGGGGGGCGCGCACAGATACGCAGTATTTT. Residues: CASSKGGARTDTQYF. The chain carries TRBV21-1 and TRBJ2-3. TRBV21-1 is assigned pseudogene status. The length of the CDR3 is 15 residues.

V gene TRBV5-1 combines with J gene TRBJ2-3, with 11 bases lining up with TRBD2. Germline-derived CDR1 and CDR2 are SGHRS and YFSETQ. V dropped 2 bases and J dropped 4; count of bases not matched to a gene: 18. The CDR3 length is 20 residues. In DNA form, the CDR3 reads TGCGCCAGCAGCTTTAGAGGAGAAAAAGGGGGACTAGCGGCGGCAGATACGCAGTATTTT. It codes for CASSFRGEKGGLAAADTQYF.

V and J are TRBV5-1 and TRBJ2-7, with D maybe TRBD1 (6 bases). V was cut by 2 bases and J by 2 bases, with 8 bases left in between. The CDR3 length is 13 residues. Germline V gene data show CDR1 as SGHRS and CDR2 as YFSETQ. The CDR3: CASSLQGTYEQYF. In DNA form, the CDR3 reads TGCGCCAGCAGCTTACAGGGAACCTACGAGCAGTACTTC.

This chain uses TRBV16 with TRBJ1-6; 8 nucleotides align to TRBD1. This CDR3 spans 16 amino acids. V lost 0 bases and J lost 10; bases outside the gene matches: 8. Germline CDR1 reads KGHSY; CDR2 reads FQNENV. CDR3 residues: CASSQSRQGISSPLHF. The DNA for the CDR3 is TGTGCCAGCAGCCAATCTCGACAGGGGATCAGCTCACCCCTCCACTTT.

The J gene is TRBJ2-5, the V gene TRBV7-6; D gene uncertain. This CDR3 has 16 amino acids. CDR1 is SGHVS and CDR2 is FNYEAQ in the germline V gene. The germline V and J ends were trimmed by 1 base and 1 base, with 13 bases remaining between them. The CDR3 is CASSLDPARSQETQYF. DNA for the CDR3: TGTGCCAGCAGCTTAGACCCCGCGAGGAGCCAAGAGACCCAGTACTTC.

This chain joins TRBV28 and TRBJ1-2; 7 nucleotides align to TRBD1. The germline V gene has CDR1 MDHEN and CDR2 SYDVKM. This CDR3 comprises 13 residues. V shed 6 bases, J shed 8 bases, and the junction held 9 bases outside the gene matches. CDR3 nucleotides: TGTGCCAGCAGCATGGGACAGACTAACGGCTACACCTTC. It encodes CASSMGQTNGYTF.